What follows is one TCR beta chain and its context. Its specificity is not known. The CDR3 spans 15 residues. The J segment lost 5 bases and the V segment lost 3 bases, leaving 8 bases of the junction unmatched. CDR1 and CDR2 (germline): SEHNR, FQNEAQ (reference sequence). The source of the sample is a study of shared clonotypes between healthy human individuals. Overall study findings and caveats: Clonotype sharing levels among donors were expected to vary with sequencing depth.

The CD4+ fraction was divided into a CD45RA+ naive subset and a CD45RA-negative memory subset. TCRdb's copy holds only in-frame clones and misses some; the assay was immunoSEQ multiplex PCR. The table records about 600,000 clones, around 97% of them present only once. Material: naive CD4+ T cells sorted from blood. The sample's subset: CD45RA+ positively selected. The V call is TRBV7-9, the J call TRBJ2-3; 7 bases map to TRBD2. The receptor was isolated from a woman in her twenties or thirties in good health. The CDR3 is CASSFVAGALDTQYF. The CDR3 DNA reads TGTGCCAGCAGCTTCGTGGCGGGAGCGTTAGATACGCAGTATTTT. Supplemented by reference TRBV7-9 and TRBJ2-3, the full variable domain reads DTGVSQNPRHKITKRGQNVTFRCDPISEHNRLYWYRQTLGQGPEFLTYFQNEAQLEKSRLLSDRFSAERPKGSFSTLEIQRTEQGDSAMYLCASSFVAGALDTQYFGPGTRLTVL.